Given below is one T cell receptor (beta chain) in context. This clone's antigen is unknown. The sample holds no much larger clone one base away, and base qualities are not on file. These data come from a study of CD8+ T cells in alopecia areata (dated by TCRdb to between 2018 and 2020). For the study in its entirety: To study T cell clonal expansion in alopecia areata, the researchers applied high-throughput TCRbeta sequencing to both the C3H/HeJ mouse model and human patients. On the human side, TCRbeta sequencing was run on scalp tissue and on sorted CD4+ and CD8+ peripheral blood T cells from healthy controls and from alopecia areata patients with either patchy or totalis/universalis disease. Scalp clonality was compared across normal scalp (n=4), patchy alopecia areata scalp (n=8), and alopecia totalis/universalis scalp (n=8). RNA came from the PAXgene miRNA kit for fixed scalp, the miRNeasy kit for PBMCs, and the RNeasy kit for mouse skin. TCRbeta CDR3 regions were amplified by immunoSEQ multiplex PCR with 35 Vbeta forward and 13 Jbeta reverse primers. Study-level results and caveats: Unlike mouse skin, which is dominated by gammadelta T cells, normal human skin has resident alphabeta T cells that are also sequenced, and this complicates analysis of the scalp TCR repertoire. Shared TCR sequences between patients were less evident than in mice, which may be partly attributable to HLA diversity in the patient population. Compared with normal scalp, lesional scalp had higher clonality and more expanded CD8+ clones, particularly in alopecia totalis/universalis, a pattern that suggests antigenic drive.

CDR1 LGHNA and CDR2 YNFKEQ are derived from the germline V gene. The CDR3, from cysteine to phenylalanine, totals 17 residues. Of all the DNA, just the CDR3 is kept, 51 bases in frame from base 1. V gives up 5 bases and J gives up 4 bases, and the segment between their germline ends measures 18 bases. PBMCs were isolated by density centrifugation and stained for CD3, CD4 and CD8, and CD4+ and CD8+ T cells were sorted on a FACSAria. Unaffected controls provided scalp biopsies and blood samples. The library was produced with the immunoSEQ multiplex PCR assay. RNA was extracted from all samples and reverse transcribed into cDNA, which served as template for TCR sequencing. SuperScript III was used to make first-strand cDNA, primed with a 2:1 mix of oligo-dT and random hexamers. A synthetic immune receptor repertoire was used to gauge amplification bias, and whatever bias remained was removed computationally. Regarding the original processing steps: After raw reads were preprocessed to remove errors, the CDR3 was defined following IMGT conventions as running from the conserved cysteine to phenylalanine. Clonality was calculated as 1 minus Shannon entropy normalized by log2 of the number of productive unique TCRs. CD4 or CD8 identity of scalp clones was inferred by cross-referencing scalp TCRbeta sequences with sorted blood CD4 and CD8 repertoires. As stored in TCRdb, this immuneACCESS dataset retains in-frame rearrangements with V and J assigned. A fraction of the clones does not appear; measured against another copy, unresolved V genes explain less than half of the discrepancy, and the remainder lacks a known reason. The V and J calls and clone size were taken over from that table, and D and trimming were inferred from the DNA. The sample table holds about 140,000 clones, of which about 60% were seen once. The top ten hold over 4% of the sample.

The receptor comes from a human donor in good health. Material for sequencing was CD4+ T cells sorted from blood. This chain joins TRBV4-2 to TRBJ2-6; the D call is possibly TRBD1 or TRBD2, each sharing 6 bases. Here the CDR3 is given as CASSFGGRGTGANVLTF. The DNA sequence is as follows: TGTGCCAGCAGCTTTGGGGGGCGAGGGACCGGGGCCAACGTCCTGACTTTC.